These T cell receptor beta chains were read from a single sample in a study of cytomegalovirus exposure and HLA in healthy donors. Libraries were prepared by immunoSEQ multiplex PCR; TCRdb keeps only in-frame clonotypes and omits some of them. The repertoire holds around 160,000 clones, about four fifths seen once, with 10% to 13% in the top ten. The sample comprised PBMCs. Receptor source: a man aged 25 to 45 in good health and CMV-seropositive. The conserved cysteine and the conserved F or W are not part of the CDR3 here.

V gene	J gene	CDR3 protein
TRBV2	TRBJ2-4	ASINRETKNIQY
TRBV27	TRBJ2-2	ASRQTGATNTGELF
TRBV28	TRBJ1-2	ASSFGGIYGYT
TRBV5-4	TRBJ2-1	ASSARGDGFIQAYNEQF
TRBV11-2	TRBJ2-7	ASSFNAGGPDEQY
TRBV2	TRBJ2-5	ASSEASRGGETQY
TRBV25-1	TRBJ2-6	ASSGRTGQPNGANVLT
TRBV28	TRBJ2-5	ASSQVTGRKTQY
TRBV7-6	TRBJ2-5	ASSSLAGGIQETQY
TRBV5-4	TRBJ2-5	ASSLRGLDQETQY
TRBV5-5	TRBJ1-5	ASSPGQVNQPQH
TRBV13	TRBJ2-3	ASSPTGTSKTDTQY
TRBV2	TRBJ2-3	ASDGALGGDTQY
TRBV9	TRBJ2-1	ATGSGGNNEQF
TRBV4-3	TRBJ1-4	ASSQAGTGWEKLF
TRBV6-5	TRBJ2-7	ASSTSGINEQY
TRBV9	TRBJ2-3	ASSVGASGSTGDTQY
TRBV29-1	TRBJ2-2	SGQTGGGNTGELF
TRBV7-9	TRBJ2-7	ASSPNPDYSYEQY
TRBV6-5	TRBJ1-5	ATSTAYSNQPQH
TRBV2	TRBJ1-3	ASSRDRSSGNTIY
TRBV4-1	TRBJ1-6	ASSQDHQGYNSPLH
TRBV21-1	TRBJ2-7	ASSKGDGTAAYEQY
TRBV29-1	TRBJ1-1	SAGVSGSTEAF